These 10 T cell receptor beta chains originate from one sample sequenced in a study of beta chain features in type 1 diabetes. The study reverse transcribed the entire isolated RNA, so it sequenced expressed TCRB transcripts. Repertoires were generated with immunoSEQ multiplex PCR, while TCRdb's copy carries only in-frame clones and drops some. The sample has fewer than 45,000 clones, about 68% seen once. Study-wide results and caveats: Among all four CD4+ subsets, Type 1 diabetes patients had TCRB CDR3s that were moderately but significantly shorter.

No antigen has been assigned to these receptors. The sequenced material came from Tregs from blood. Source of these receptors: a man aged 30 to 45 with type 1 diabetes. Some clones in this sample may be carry-over from other donors' samples.

The V call is TRBV19, the J call TRBJ1-3; D may be TRBD1 (5 bases). V was clipped by 10 bases and J by 4 bases, with 17 bases between them. Germline V gene lookup returns CDR1 LNHDA and CDR2 SQIVND (reference sequence). The CDR3 extends over 14 amino acids. In DNA form, the CDR3 reads TGTGCCACCGAATCGGAAGGGGAAGGAAACACCATATATTTT. The encoded protein is CATESEGEGNTIYF.

This clone was observed a few times. The chain couples TRBV7-9 to TRBJ2-1, with 10 bases fitting TRBD1. Germline CDR1 SEHNR, CDR2 FQNEAQ (reference sequence). The CDR3 has 18 residues. V lost 5 bases to trimming and J lost 8 bases; unmatched junction nucleotides: 18. The CDR3 nucleotides read TGTGCCAGCAGCACTCGTCAGGGGACAGGGGTTGAGGATTATGAGCAGTTCTTC. Translated: CASSTRQGTGVEDYEQFF.

The chain has TRBV4-3 and TRBJ1-2; D is perhaps TRBD1 (5 bases). CDR3 length: 15 amino acids. V lost 0 bases to trimming and J lost 2 bases, with 10 bases between them. CDR1 and CDR2 (germline): LGHNA, YSLEER. In DNA, the CDR3 is TGCGCCAGCAGCCAAGATTTGACAGTCAACTATGGCTACACCTTC. Amino acids: CASSQDLTVNYGYTF.

The chain has TRBV10-1 and TRBJ1-3; the match to TRBD1 covers 7 bases. The germline gives CDR1 WNHNN, CDR2 SYGVQD (reference sequence). V shed 9 bases and J 2 bases; nucleotides not matched to a gene: 7. This CDR3 is built from 14 residues. This chain's CDR3 is CASEPTGPGNTIYF. CDR3 sequence (DNA): TGCGCCAGTGAACCGACAGGGCCTGGAAACACCATATATTTT.

J is TRBJ2-7 and V is TRBV11-1, with 8 nucleotides matching TRBD1. The CDR3 has 15 amino acids. Germline CDR1 and CDR2: SGHAT and FQDESV (reference sequence). V lost 1 base to trimming and J lost 2 bases; unmatched junction nucleotides: 4. CDR3 protein: CASSLDGTGTYEQYF. In DNA form, the CDR3 reads TGTGCCAGCAGCTTAGATGGGACAGGTACCTACGAGCAGTACTTC.

In its sample, this clone was seen a few times. The chain employs TRBV5-6 and TRBJ2-3, with 10 bases fitting TRBD1. Trimming removed 3 bases from V and 4 bases from J; junction bases left unmatched: 8. Germline V lookup: CDR1 SGHDT, CDR2 YYEEEE. The CDR3 has 16 residues. DNA of the CDR3: TGTGCCAGCAGCTGGGGACAGGGGTACGCGGCAGATACGCAGTATTTT. Translation gives CASSWGQGYAADTQYF.

This chain links TRBV28 with TRBJ1-1, with D perhaps TRBD1 (5 bases). CDR1 and CDR2 from the germline V gene are MDHEN and SYDVKM. V gave up 6 bases and J gave up 4 bases, with 12 bases separating them. The CDR3 consists of 13 residues. The CDR3, as DNA: TGTGCCAGCAGGGAGTGGGGGGGCACTGAAGCTTTCTTT. Translation gives CASREWGGTEAFF. Filled out from reference TRBV28 and TRBJ1-1, the complete variable domain reads DVKVTQSSRYLVKRTGEKVFLECVQDMDHENMFWYRQDPGLGLRLIYFSYDVKMKEKGDIPEGYSVSREKKERFSLILESASTNQTSMYLCASREWGGTEAFFGQGTRLTVV.

The sample holds a few counts of this clone. The chain combines TRBV7-3 with TRBJ2-3; 14 bases match TRBD2. J was trimmed by 6 bases and V by 5 bases; bases with no gene match: 7. This CDR3 is built from 16 residues. Germline V gene data show CDR1 as SGHTA and CDR2 as FQGTGA. This chain's CDR3 is CASSPGTSGGWDTQYF. CDR3 sequence (DNA): TGTGCCAGCAGCCCGGGGACTAGCGGGGGTTGGGATACGCAGTATTTT.

The rearrangement links TRBV7-9 to TRBJ2-7; D might be TRBD1 (5 bases). The CDR3 is 11 residues long. Trimming cost V 2 bases and J 6 bases, with 5 bases left between them. The germline V gene encodes CDR1 SEHNR and CDR2 FQNEAQ (reference sequence). The CDR3 here is CASSLQGEQYF. The CDR3 DNA reads as TGTGCCAGCAGCTTACAGGGCGAGCAGTACTTC.

This chain links TRBV18 with TRBJ2-7; TRBD1 agrees at 7 bases. The CDR3 length is 15 residues. CDR1 KGHSH and CDR2 LQKENI come from the germline V gene. The V gene end was trimmed by 6 bases and the J gene end by 4 bases; junction bases not matched to a gene: 12. The CDR3 region has the DNA TGTGCCAGCTCTCCTTGGACAGGTGGAGAATACGAGCAGTACTTC. Translated: CASSPWTGGEYEQYF.